These 7 T cell receptor beta chains were all obtained from the same sample, sequenced in a study of cytomegalovirus exposure and HLA in healthy donors. PCR amplification relied on 60 Vbeta primers (plus 13 Jbeta primers). The table came from immunoSEQ multiplex PCR; TCRdb's copy has only in-frame clones and leaves some out. The sample shows 100,000 to 150,000 clones, approximately 83% of them seen only once. Sequencing was done on a sample of PBMCs. The receptor set was obtained from a girl aged 2 to 10 in good health and CMV-seronegative.

This chain's CDR3 is CASSSSQGAHGYTF. The CDR3 DNA sequence: TGCGCCAGCAGCTCGTCTCAGGGGGCACATGGCTACACCTTC. The chain couples TRBV5-1 to TRBJ1-2, with 8 bases aligning to TRBD1. J was trimmed by 6 bases and V by 3 bases; bases with no gene match: 7. This CDR3 region has 14 residues. CDR1 and CDR2 from the germline V gene are SGHRS and YFSETQ.

The chain employs TRBV5-1 and TRBJ2-7, with 12 bases aligning to TRBD2. Germline V gene data show CDR1 as SGHRS and CDR2 as YFSETQ. This CDR3 is 19 amino acids long. Trimming took 2 bases from V and 5 from J; bases not matched to a gene: 17. CDR3 sequence: CASSFQDLAGGPGKNEQYF. CDR3 DNA sequence: TGCGCCAGCAGCTTCCAGGACCTAGCGGGAGGGCCGGGTAAGAACGAGCAGTACTTC.

V usage is TRBV4-1 and J usage is TRBJ2-6; perhaps TRBD2 as D (5 bases). Trimming took off 1 base at V and 1 base at J, with 14 bases between the two ends. Germline V lookup: CDR1 MGHRA, CDR2 YSYEKL. The CDR3 sequence is 18 residues long. This CDR3 is CASSQGPGLRSGANVLTF. CDR3 nucleotide sequence: TGCGCCAGCAGCCAAGGGCCGGGGTTGAGGTCTGGGGCCAACGTCCTGACTTTC.

The rearrangement joins TRBV28 to TRBJ1-3; TRBD1 matches 7 bases. Germline lookup yields CDR1 MDHEN and CDR2 SYDVKM. This CDR3 contains 14 residues. With 10 bases clipped from V and 4 bases from J, the junction kept 10 bases outside the gene matches. CDR3 amino acids: CANGQESTGNTIYF. CDR3 DNA sequence: TGTGCCAACGGACAGGAATCGACCGGAAACACCATATATTTT.

The J gene is TRBJ2-1, the V gene TRBV9; 9 bases line up with TRBD2. CDR1 and CDR2 (germline): SGDLS, YYNGEE. The CDR3 loop spans 16 amino acids. The V and J ends lost 3 bases and 5 bases, in that order; junction bases with no gene match: 9. CDR3 nucleotide sequence: TGTGCCAGCAGCGCGTCCGGCGGGAGGGGCCACAATGAGCAGTTCTTC. As protein: CASSASGGRGHNEQFF. The whole variable domain, filled in from reference TRBV9 and TRBJ2-1, reads DSGVTQTPKHLITATGQRVTLRCSPRSGDLSVYWYQQSLDQGLQFLIQYYNGEERAKGNILERFSAQQFPDLHSELNLSSLELGDSALYFCASSASGGRGHNEQFFGPGTRLTVL.

The rearrangement links TRBV7-9 to TRBJ2-7; TRBD2 matches 9 bases. The CDR3 totals 16 residues. Germline trimming cut 5 bases from V and 7 bases from J; bases unmatched to any gene: 15. Germline-derived CDR1 and CDR2 are SEHNR and FQNEAQ (reference sequence). The DNA for the CDR3 is TGTGCCAGCAGCCAAATGCGTGGCGGGAGGGAGCAAGAGCAGTACTTC. Its translation is CASSQMRGGREQEQYF.

The V gene is TRBV27, the J gene TRBJ2-7; TRBD1 matches 8 bases. Germline V lookup: CDR1 MNHEY, CDR2 SMNVEV (reference sequence). The CDR3 is 14 amino acids. V lost 5 bases, J lost 3 bases, and 6 bases stayed unmatched. The CDR3 reads CASSPGQAYYEQYF. In nucleotides, the CDR3 is TGTGCCAGCAGTCCGGGACAGGCCTACTACGAGCAGTACTTC.